One T cell receptor beta chain is described in this entry. Its antigen is currently unknown. The data were taken from a study of shared clonotypes between healthy human individuals. Overall study: A couple of women and three men aged 18 to 49 made up the donors. General study findings and limits: Estimated richness was generally greater in naive than memory subsets.

Some clones are missing from TCRdb's copy, which holds only in-frame ones; the method was immunoSEQ multiplex PCR. Altogether about 110,000 clones are present, about 71% being singletons, with the ten largest covering almost 25%. There were only Caucasian adults among the donors, and all lived in Nashville, Tennessee. The origin of this receptor is a woman aged 25 to 39 in good health. The sample consisted of memory CD8+ T cells sorted from blood. The sample's subset: CD45RO+ cells pooled with CCR7-negative TemRA cells.

Here the CDR3 DNA reads TGTGCCAGCAGTCAGCCCGCGGACGGTCATGGGGCCGGGGAGCTGTTTTTT. It encodes CASSQPADGHGAGELFF. This chain uses TRBV27 with TRBJ2-2; D unclear. The CDR3 runs 17 residues. The germline V and J ends were trimmed by 5 bases and 6 bases, with 22 bases remaining between them. Per the germline V gene, CDR1 is MNHEY and CDR2 is SMNVEV (reference sequence).